This T cell receptor beta chain came from a study of a mutant IDH1 vaccine in newly diagnosed glioma. Overall study: Vaccines were begun 4-6 weeks after radiotherapy alone, or with temozolomide cycles. Patients had received radiotherapy, temozolomide, or both previously, most receiving both.

The table came from immunoSEQ multiplex PCR; TCRdb's copy has only in-frame clones and leaves some out. The table includes some 60,000 clones, roughly 87% detected once. Germline V gives CDR1 SGHTA, CDR2 FQGNSA. This CDR3 has 14 residues. The junction had 4 bases not matched to a gene; V was cut back by 5 bases and J by 1 base. This clone has more than one count but fewer than ten. The antigen is not known. Described time point: week 47, end of study. Vaccine doses each comprised 300 ug of mutant IDH1 20-mer peptide, with topical imiquimod. Specimen: PBMCs, collected from a glioma patient whose treatment included an IDH1 peptide vaccine. This sequence originates from a young man with glioma. The chain employs TRBV7-2 and TRBJ1-1; TRBD1 aligns across 7 bases. The CDR3 nucleotides read TGTGCCAGCAGCCCCGACAGGGAGAACACTGAAGCTTTCTTT. Translation gives CASSPDRENTEAFF.